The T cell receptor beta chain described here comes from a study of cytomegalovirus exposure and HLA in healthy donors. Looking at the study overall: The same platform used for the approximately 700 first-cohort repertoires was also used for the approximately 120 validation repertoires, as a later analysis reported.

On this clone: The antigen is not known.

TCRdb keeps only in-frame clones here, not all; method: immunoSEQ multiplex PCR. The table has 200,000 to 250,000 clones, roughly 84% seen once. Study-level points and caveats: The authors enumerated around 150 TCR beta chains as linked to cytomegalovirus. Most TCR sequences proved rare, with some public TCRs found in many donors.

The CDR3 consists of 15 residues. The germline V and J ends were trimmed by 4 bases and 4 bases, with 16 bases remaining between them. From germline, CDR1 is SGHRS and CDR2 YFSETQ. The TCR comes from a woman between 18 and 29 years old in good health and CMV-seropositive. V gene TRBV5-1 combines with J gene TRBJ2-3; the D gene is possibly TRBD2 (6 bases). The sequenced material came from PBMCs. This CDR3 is CASSLRRDWADTQYF. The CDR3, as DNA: TGCGCCAGCAGCCTTCGGCGGGATTGGGCAGATACGCAGTATTTT.